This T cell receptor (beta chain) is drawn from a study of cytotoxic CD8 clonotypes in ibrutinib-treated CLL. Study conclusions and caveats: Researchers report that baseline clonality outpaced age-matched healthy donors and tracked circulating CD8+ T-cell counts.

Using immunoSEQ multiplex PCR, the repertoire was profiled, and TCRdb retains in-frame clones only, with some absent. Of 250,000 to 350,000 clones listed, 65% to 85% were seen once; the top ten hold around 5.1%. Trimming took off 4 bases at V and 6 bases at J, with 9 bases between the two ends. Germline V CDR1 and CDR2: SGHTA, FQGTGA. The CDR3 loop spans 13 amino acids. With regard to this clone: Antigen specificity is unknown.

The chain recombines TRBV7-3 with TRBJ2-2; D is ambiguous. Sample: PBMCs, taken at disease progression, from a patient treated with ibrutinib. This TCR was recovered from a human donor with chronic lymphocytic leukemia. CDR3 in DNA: TGTGCCAGCAGCTCCACTCGGGCCGGGGAGCTGTTTTTT. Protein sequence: CASSSTRAGELFF.